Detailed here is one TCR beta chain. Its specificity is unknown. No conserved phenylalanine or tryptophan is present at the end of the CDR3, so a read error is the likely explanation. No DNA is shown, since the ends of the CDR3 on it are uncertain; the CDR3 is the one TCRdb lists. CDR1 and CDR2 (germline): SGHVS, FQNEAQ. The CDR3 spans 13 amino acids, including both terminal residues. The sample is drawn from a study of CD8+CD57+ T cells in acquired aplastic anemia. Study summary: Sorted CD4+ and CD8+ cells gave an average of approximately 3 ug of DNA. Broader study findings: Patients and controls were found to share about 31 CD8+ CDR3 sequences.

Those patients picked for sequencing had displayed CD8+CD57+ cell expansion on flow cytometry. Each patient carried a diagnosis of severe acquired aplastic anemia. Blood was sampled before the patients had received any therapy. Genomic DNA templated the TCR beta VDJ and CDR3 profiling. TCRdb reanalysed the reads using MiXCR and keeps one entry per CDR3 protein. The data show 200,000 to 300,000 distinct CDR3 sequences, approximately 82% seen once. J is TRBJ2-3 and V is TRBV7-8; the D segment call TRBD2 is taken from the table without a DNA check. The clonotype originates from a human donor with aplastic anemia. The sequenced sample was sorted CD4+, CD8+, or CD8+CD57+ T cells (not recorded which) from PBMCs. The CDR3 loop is CASSLGGGPAPYY.